The 31 T cell receptor beta chains listed next were all sequenced from one sample in a study of shared clonotypes between healthy human individuals (dated by TCRdb to about 2020). Receptor libraries were prepared by the immunoSEQ multiplex PCR assay. What TCRdb holds here is the immuneACCESS table cut down to in-frame rearrangements. Part of the clones is not present; checked against another copy, under half of the missing clones reflect an unresolved V gene, and the others are unexplained. A total of about 2.3 million clones appear in this sample, around 92% of them only once. About 0.36% of the sample is taken by the ten largest. The sequenced sample was naive CD4+ T cells from PBMCs. Taken with the paper, the label for cell subset or site translates to: CD45RA+ positively selected. These TCRs come from a man aged 18 to 30 in good health. Some clones in this sample may be carry-over from other donors' samples.

The chain has TRBV28 and TRBJ1-2; 7 positions agree with TRBD1. CDR3 length: 14 residues. The junction had 5 bases not matched to a gene; V was cut back by 3 bases and J by 4 bases. The germline CDR1 and CDR2 sequences are MDHEN and SYDVKM. The CDR3 loop is CASSLTGRAYGYTF. For the CDR3, the DNA is TGTGCCAGCAGTTTGACAGGGCGGGCCTATGGCTACACCTTC.

The J gene is TRBJ2-2, the V gene TRBV25-1; D is tentatively TRBD1 or TRBD2 (7 bases each). V was shortened by 7 bases and J by 3 bases, with 18 bases between the two germline ends. The germline CDR1 and CDR2 sequences are MGHDK and SYGVNS. The CDR3 totals 16 residues. The CDR3, as DNA: TGTGCCAGCAAGGGGGCCGGGACTACTCACACCGGGGAGCTGTTTTTT. It yields the protein CASKGAGTTHTGELFF.

The CDR3 bases are TGTGCCAGTAGTGTCGGACAGGTGAATGAGCAGTTCTTC. Its translation is CASSVGQVNEQFF. The gene calls are TRBV19 and TRBJ2-1; TRBD1 matches at 7 bases. The ends lost 5 bases at V and 7 bases at J; junction bases unmatched: 5. In germline, CDR1 is LNHDA, CDR2 SQIVND (reference sequence). The CDR3 sequence is 13 residues long.

The gene calls are TRBV19 and TRBJ1-1; unclear D gene. This CDR3 contains 14 residues. CDR1 LNHDA and CDR2 SQIVND come from the germline V gene (reference sequence). Trimming took 3 bases from V and 1 from J, leaving 9 bases between them. The CDR3 protein is CASSIGHSNTEAFF. The CDR3 DNA follows: TGTGCCAGTAGTATCGGGCACTCGAACACTGAAGCTTTCTTT.

Points on this clone: Other DNA sequences in this specimen translate into the identical CDR3. The chain carries TRBV5-1 and TRBJ2-7; TRBD2 aligns across 10 bases. The CDR3 totals 16 residues. Germline V gene lookup returns CDR1 SGHRS and CDR2 YFSETQ. Germline trimming cut 0 bases from V and 1 base from J; bases unmatched to any gene: 4. CDR3 protein: CASSLGSSGSSYEQYF. The CDR3 DNA reads TGCGCCAGCAGCTTGGGGTCTAGCGGGAGTTCCTACGAGCAGTACTTC.

This sequence joins TRBV4-1 and TRBJ2-7; D is unresolved. The CDR3 loop spans 13 amino acids. Germline lookup yields CDR1 MGHRA and CDR2 YSYEKL. Trimming pared 1 base from V and 3 bases from J, leaving 7 bases between. CDR3 in amino acids: CASSQGFFYEQYF. CDR3 DNA: TGCGCCAGCAGCCAAGGGTTCTTCTACGAGCAGTACTTC.

A single count supports this clone. The chain is built from TRBV7-3 and TRBJ2-1; 8 bases fit TRBD2. Germline assignment: CDR1 SGHTA and CDR2 FQGTGA. The CDR3 covers 15 residues. Trimming took 6 bases from V and 5 from J; bases not matched to a gene: 9. The CDR3 nucleotides are TGTGCCAGCAGGGGCGGGAGGTCTGGGGACAATGAGCAGTTCTTC. Translation gives CASRGGRSGDNEQFF.

This clone occurred once. V and J are TRBV19 and TRBJ1-2; D perhaps matches TRBD1 (6 bases). Germline values: CDR1 LNHDA, CDR2 SQIVND (reference sequence). The CDR3 spans 19 residues. V lost 3 bases and J lost 1, with 24 bases in between. The DNA of the CDR3 is TGTGCCAGTAGTATCACCGTCCTATCCTACAGGGCCGGTAACTATGGCTACACCTTC. Translating gives CASSITVLSYRAGNYGYTF.

V usage is TRBV4-1 and J usage is TRBJ2-5, with 7 bases identical to TRBD2. V lost 1 base, J lost 5 bases, and 10 bases stayed unmatched. This CDR3 has 16 amino acids. CDR1 and CDR2 from the germline V gene are MGHRA and YSYEKL. The CDR3 region has the DNA TGCGCCAGCAGCCAAGGAGTAGGGAGGGATGCGGAGACCCAGTACTTC. As protein: CASSQGVGRDAETQYF.

The chain joins TRBV7-8 to TRBJ2-3; D is unclear. With 5 bases removed from V and 4 bases from J, the gap between germline ends came to 13 bases. The length of the CDR3 is 14 residues. CDR1 is SGHVS and CDR2 is FQNEAQ in the germline V gene. CDR3 sequence (DNA): TGTGCCAGCAGCCCTTCGACGCTAGCAGATACGCAGTATTTT. Its protein is CASSPSTLADTQYF.

The genes are TRBV10-3 and TRBJ2-7; TRBD1 matches 8 bases. CDR1 is ENHRY and CDR2 is SYGVKD in the germline V gene. V gave up 2 bases and J gave up 2 bases; unmatched junction bases: 2. The CDR3 is made up of 14 amino acids. For the CDR3, the DNA is TGTGCCATCAGTGAGGTACAGGGGGCCTACGAGCAGTACTTC. It yields the protein CAISEVQGAYEQYF.

The chain carries TRBV5-1 and TRBJ2-1, with 8 bases aligning to TRBD1. Trimming took 4 bases from V and 5 from J; bases not matched to a gene: 5. The CDR3 extends over 14 amino acids. Germline V gene lookup returns CDR1 SGHRS and CDR2 YFSETQ. CDR3 sequence (DNA): TGCGCCAGCAGCCCGGACAGGGCAGACAATGAGCAGTTCTTC. This codes for CASSPDRADNEQFF.

The V call is TRBV19, the J call TRBJ2-7; 9 bases line up with TRBD1. Germline V gives CDR1 LNHDA, CDR2 SQIVND (reference sequence). V trimming: 8 bases; J trimming: 6 bases; junction bases outside the gene matches: 11. The CDR3 spans 14 residues. CDR3 sequence reads: CASSTGTGRGEQYF. The CDR3, as DNA: TGTGCCAGTTCTACCGGGACAGGGAGAGGCGAGCAGTACTTC.

The V gene is TRBV27, the J gene TRBJ2-3; D is unresolved. The CDR3 runs to 16 residues. Germline-derived CDR1 and CDR2 are MNHEY and SMNVEV (reference sequence). Trimming pared 5 bases from V and 1 base from J, leaving 16 bases between. The CDR3 is CASSTLVLPGTDTQYF. For the CDR3, the DNA is TGTGCCAGCAGTACCCTGGTCCTTCCCGGCACAGATACGCAGTATTTT.

In regard to this clone: Other nucleotide sequences from this sample produce the same CDR3. V is TRBV6-5 and J is TRBJ2-3; the D is unclear. Germline CDR1 MNHEY, CDR2 SVGAGI. This CDR3 has 11 amino acids. V was trimmed by 2 bases and J by 8 bases, leaving 5 bases between them. The CDR3: CASSYGGTQYF. Here the CDR3 DNA reads TGTGCCAGCAGTTACGGCGGTACGCAGTATTTT.

This chain uses TRBV7-6 with TRBJ1-2; TRBD1 agrees at 12 bases. V lost 4 bases and J lost 8; bases outside the gene matches: 2. The germline V gene encodes CDR1 SGHVS and CDR2 FNYEAQ. The CDR3 runs to 13 residues. CDR3 nucleotide sequence: TGTGCCAGCAGCTGGGACAGGGGGCACGGCTACACCTTC. Its protein product is CASSWDRGHGYTF.

V usage is TRBV7-3 and J usage is TRBJ2-1; TRBD1 or TRBD2 may be the D gene (5 bases each). The CDR3 consists of 16 residues. The V and J ends lost 0 bases and 8 bases respectively, with 17 bases between them. In germline, CDR1 is SGHTA, CDR2 FQGTGA. CDR3 residues: CASSLTGTGSIYEQFF. In DNA, the CDR3 is TGTGCCAGCAGCTTAACCGGGACGGGGAGTATCTATGAGCAGTTCTTC.

This chain uses TRBV30 with TRBJ2-7, with a tentative D call TRBD1 (5 bases). V was trimmed by 3 bases and J by 6 bases, leaving 18 bases between them. The CDR3 consists of 14 residues. Germline loops: CDR1 GTSNPN, CDR2 SVGIG (reference sequence). CDR3 sequence: CAWSAGSLWGEQYF. In DNA, the CDR3 is TGTGCCTGGAGCGCAGGGTCCCTGTGGGGCGAGCAGTACTTC.

V gene TRBV28 combines with J gene TRBJ1-2; 10 nucleotides match TRBD1. V was clipped by 10 bases and J by 6 bases; unmatched bases: 11. Germline CDR1 and CDR2: MDHEN and SYDVKM. The CDR3 sequence is 14 residues long. The CDR3 DNA is TGTGCCACCCCTTTGGGGACAGGGGATGATGGCTACACCTTC. It encodes CATPLGTGDDGYTF.

As for this clone: Other DNA sequences in this sample translate to the same CDR3. The chain recombines TRBV5-4 with TRBJ2-5, with D possibly being TRBD2 (6 bases). Germline assignment: CDR1 SGHNT and CDR2 YYREEE (reference sequence). This CDR3 comprises 13 residues. V shed 0 bases and J shed 5 bases, with 8 bases lying between them. The CDR3 reads CASSLGGVETQYF. The CDR3 DNA follows: TGTGCCAGCAGCTTGGGGGGGGTGGAGACCCAGTACTTC.

The rearrangement links TRBV10-2 to TRBJ2-7; either TRBD1 or TRBD2 may fit D (5 bases each). Trimming stripped 8 bases from V and 1 base from J, with 15 bases between. Germline V CDR1 and CDR2: WSHSY, SAAADI. This CDR3 has 14 residues. CDR3 DNA sequence: TGCGCCAGCGCCCGGGACGGTAGATCCTACGAGCAGTACTTC. Translating gives CASARDGRSYEQYF.

The chain joins TRBV11-2 to TRBJ2-3; D is uncertain. Germline CDR1 SGHAT, CDR2 FQNNGV. This CDR3 is 15 amino acids long. V dropped 0 bases and J dropped 3 bases, with 10 bases sitting between them. The CDR3 DNA reads as TGTGCCAGCAGCTTAGATCGTGGTGAAACAGATACGCAGTATTTT. Amino acid sequence: CASSLDRGETDTQYF.

This clone was seen a few times. The genes are TRBV5-1 and TRBJ1-1, with a possible D match to TRBD1 (5 bases). The CDR3 has 13 residues. The germline V and J ends were trimmed by 2 bases and 4 bases, with 9 bases remaining between them. In germline, CDR1 is SGHRS, CDR2 YFSETQ. In DNA, the CDR3 is TGCGCCAGCAGCTTTGGGGCTGTCACTGAAGCTTTCTTT. It is translated as CASSFGAVTEAFF.

V gene TRBV7-8 combines with J gene TRBJ2-6, with D hard to call. CDR1 and CDR2 from the germline V gene are SGHVS and FQNEAQ. This CDR3 spans 16 amino acids. Between the trimmed V and J ends, which lost 1 base and 1 base, there was a span of 8 bases. This CDR3 reads CASSLVFRSGANVLTF. CDR3 nucleotides: TGTGCCAGCAGCTTAGTATTTCGGTCTGGGGCCAACGTCCTGACTTTC.

As regards this clone: Other DNA variants within this sample encode the same CDR3. The chain combines TRBV6-5 with TRBJ1-1, with D possibly being TRBD1 (6 bases). Germline CDR1 is MNHEY and CDR2 is SVGAGI. The CDR3 spans 11 residues. V lost 5 bases, J lost 8 bases, and 9 bases lay in between. As DNA, the CDR3 is TGTGCCAGCAGTGACGGGACAGAAGCTTTCTTT. Its protein product is CASSDGTEAFF.

The rearrangement links TRBV5-1 to TRBJ1-5; D possibly corresponds to TRBD1 (5 bases). V gave up 4 bases and J gave up 0 bases, with 17 bases separating them. Germline CDR1 reads SGHRS; CDR2 reads YFSETQ. The CDR3 is made up of 17 amino acids. This CDR3 is CASSTGDWGNSNQPQHF. CDR3 sequence (DNA): TGCGCCAGCAGCACCGGCGACTGGGGGAATAGCAATCAGCCCCAGCATTTT.

The J gene is TRBJ1-2, the V gene TRBV30; tentatively, D is TRBD1 (5 bases). The V and J ends lost 1 base and 6 bases respectively, with 12 bases between them. The germline V gene has CDR1 GTSNPN and CDR2 SVGIG (reference sequence). CDR3 length equals 13 residues. The CDR3 is CAWSEGNRNGYTF. CDR3 DNA sequence: TGTGCCTGGAGTGAGGGAAACAGGAATGGCTACACCTTC.

A note on this clone: The same CDR3 is also encoded by other DNA sequences in this sample. The chain links TRBV11-2 to TRBJ2-7; the match to TRBD1 covers 7 bases. V lost 1 base to trimming and J lost 0 bases; unmatched junction nucleotides: 3. The germline CDR1 and CDR2 sequences are SGHAT and FQNNGV. The CDR3 contains 15 residues. CDR3 sequence: CASSLGQGSSYEQYF. CDR3 sequence (DNA): TGTGCCAGCAGCTTAGGACAGGGCAGCTCCTACGAGCAGTACTTC.

This chain links TRBV6-5 with TRBJ1-1; 7 bases fit TRBD1. The CDR3 is 15 residues long. Germline trimming cut 2 bases from V and 2 bases from J; bases unmatched to any gene: 5. From germline, CDR1 is MNHEY and CDR2 SVGAGI. This CDR3 is CASSYGGGINTEAFF. The CDR3 DNA reads TGTGCCAGCAGTTACGGAGGGGGCATAAACACTGAAGCTTTCTTT.

V gene TRBV27 combines with J gene TRBJ1-6; D is ambiguous. The CDR3 has 15 amino acids. Germline loops: CDR1 MNHEY, CDR2 SMNVEV (reference sequence). V lost 3 bases and J lost 7, with 13 bases in between. CDR3 residues: CASSFLRTENSPLHF. DNA for the CDR3: TGTGCCAGCAGTTTCCTCCGGACGGAGAATTCACCCCTCCACTTT.

The gene calls are TRBV18 and TRBJ1-4; weak D call: TRBD1 (6 bases). With 5 bases removed from V and 8 bases from J, the gap between germline ends came to 18 bases. The CDR3 is made up of 15 amino acids. Per the germline V gene, CDR1 is KGHSH and CDR2 is LQKENI. This CDR3 is CASSSAGQFGEKLFF. Here the CDR3 DNA reads TGTGCCAGCTCATCCGCAGGACAGTTCGGGGAAAAACTGTTTTTT.